Shown below are 27 T cell receptor beta chains from a single sample sequenced in a study of T cells in Graves' hyperthyroidism and ophthalmopathy. Regions amplified from RNA transcripts were the TCR beta CDR3 regions. HTBI primers were the set used in a first-round RT-PCR of the TCR CDR3. Using its own MiXCR run on the multiplex PCR reads, TCRdb lists one record per CDR3 protein. The sample lists 500,000 to 750,000 distinct CDR3 sequences; approximately 14% were seen once. Sequencing was carried out using blood. These receptors were taken from a woman aged 30 to 39 with Graves' hyperthyroidism.

This clonotype appeared a few times. The chain couples TRBV6-2 or TRBV6-3 to TRBJ1-1; D may be TRBD1 (6 bases). The germline CDR1 and CDR2 sequences are MNHEY and SVGEGT. V was trimmed by 7 bases and J by 7 bases, leaving 22 bases between them. The length of the CDR3 is 15 residues. This chain's CDR3 is CASIWGPGRLNEAFF. DNA of the CDR3: TGTGCCAGCATTTGGGGGCCGGGACGGCTCAATGAAGCTTTCTTT.

This clonotype was recorded at least ten times. The chain couples TRBV7-9 to TRBJ2-1, with 9 bases aligning to TRBD2. Germline lookup yields CDR1 SEHNR and CDR2 FQNEAQ (reference sequence). With 4 bases clipped from V and 6 bases from J, the junction kept 4 bases outside the gene matches. CDR3 size: 14 residues. The CDR3 here is CASSSLAGPNEQFF. The CDR3 DNA follows: TGTGCCAGCAGCTCTCTAGCGGGACCCAATGAGCAGTTCTTC.

The sample holds a few counts of this clonotype. CDR3 sequence reads: CASTTAETQYF. The CDR3 DNA follows: TGTGCCAGCACCACGGCGGAGACCCAGTACTTC. This chain connects TRBV28 to TRBJ2-5; D is unresolved. V lost 7 bases to trimming and J lost 5 bases, with 8 bases between them. CDR1 is MDHEN, CDR2 SYDVKM, per germline. This CDR3 has 11 residues. Full variable domain (missing parts from reference TRBV28 and TRBJ2-5): DVKVTQSSRYLVKRTGEKVFLECVQDMDHENMFWYRQDPGLGLRLIYFSYDVKMKEKGDIPEGYSVSREKKERFSLILESASTNQTSMYLCASTTAETQYFGPGTRLLVL.

This clonotype was observed at least ten times. The rearrangement uses TRBV7-3 and TRBJ1-6; maybe TRBD1 (5 bases). The CDR3 is 15 amino acids. Germline values: CDR1 SGHTA, CDR2 FQGTGA. The V gene lost 5 bases and the J gene lost 7 bases, with 15 bases spanning the gap. The CDR3: CASSGDGGLNSPLHF. In nucleotides, the CDR3 is TGTGCCAGCAGCGGGGACGGCGGGTTAAATTCACCCCTCCACTTT.

This clonotype was picked up a small number of times. The V and J genes are TRBV29-1 and TRBJ1-5; unclear D gene. The CDR3 spans 14 residues. V was shortened by 5 bases and J by 4 bases, with 15 bases between the two germline ends. The germline V gene encodes CDR1 SQVTM and CDR2 ANQGSEA. This CDR3 is CSVTVTDINQPQHF. The CDR3 DNA reads TGCAGCGTTACGGTTACAGACATTAATCAGCCCCAGCATTTT. Using reference TRBV29-1 and TRBJ1-5 for the parts outside the CDR3, the full variable domain is SAVISQKPSRDICQRGTSLTIQCQVDSQVTMMFWYRQQPGQSLTLIATANQGSEATYESGFVIDKFPISRPNLTFSTLTVSNMSPEDSSIYLCSVTVTDINQPQHFGDGTRLSIL.

This clonotype has just a few counts. V is TRBV18 and J is TRBJ2-5; D is undetermined. Trimming cost V 1 base and J 2 bases, with 8 bases left between them. Germline CDR1 reads KGHSH; CDR2 reads LQKENI. The CDR3 consists of 14 residues. In nucleotides, the CDR3 is TGTGCCAGCTCACCACAGACCGTACAAGAGACCCAGTACTTC. Its protein product is CASSPQTVQETQYF.

Only a few counts were recorded for this clonotype. The chain recombines TRBV6-1 with TRBJ2-1; TRBD2 aligns across 9 bases. CDR1 is MNHNS, CDR2 SASEGT, per germline. V lost 7 bases, J lost 8 bases, and 12 bases stayed unmatched. The CDR3 totals 15 residues. CDR3 in DNA: TGTGCCAGCACCAAGGGACTAGCAAAGGTCGATGAGCAGTTCTTC. Translated: CASTKGLAKVDEQFF.

This clonotype has a count of ten or more. The chain couples TRBV5-5 to TRBJ2-1; TRBD2 matches 12 bases. The V and J ends lost 4 bases and 0 bases, in that order; junction bases with no gene match: 8. CDR1 and CDR2 (germline): SGHKS, YYEKEE (reference sequence). This CDR3 is 18 amino acids long. CDR3 DNA: TGTGCCAGCAGCGCAACCGGGACTAGCGGGTTCTCCTACAATGAGCAGTTCTTC. Translating it yields CASSATGTSGFSYNEQFF.

This clonotype has just a few counts. The gene calls are TRBV4-3 and TRBJ2-2; the match to TRBD2 covers 7 bases. With V trimmed by 0 bases and J by 2 bases, 3 bases remained unmatched. CDR1 is LGHNA and CDR2 is YSLEER in the germline V gene. The CDR3 sequence is 16 residues long. For the CDR3, the DNA is TGCGCCAGCAGCCAAGACGGCGGGGGTAACACCGGGGAGCTGTTTTTT. Protein product: CASSQDGGGNTGELFF.

This clonotype was seen at least ten times. The J gene is TRBJ1-4, the V gene TRBV7-2, with D possibly TRBD1 on 6 matching bases. In germline, CDR1 is SGHTA, CDR2 FQGNSA. V lost 2 bases and J 0 bases, leaving 10 bases between the germline ends. The CDR3 is made up of 16 amino acids. In nucleotides, the CDR3 is TGTGCCAGCAGCTTACTTGGACAGTCAACTAATGAAAAACTGTTTTTT. Amino acids: CASSLLGQSTNEKLFF. The whole variable domain, filled in from reference TRBV7-2 and TRBJ1-4, reads GAGVSQSPSNKVTEKGKDVELRCDPISGHTALYWYRQSLGQGLEFLIYFQGNSAPDKSGLPSDRFSAERTGGSVSTLTIQRTQQEDSAVYLCASSLLGQSTNEKLFFGSGTQLSVL.

This clonotype was counted at least ten times. V gene TRBV30 combines with J gene TRBJ1-1; D gene unclear. Trimming removed 4 bases from V and 0 bases from J, with 15 bases in between. CDR1 is GTSNPN, CDR2 SVGIG, per germline (reference sequence). This CDR3 is 15 amino acids long. CDR3 region: CAWTTKDPLNTEAFF. As DNA, the CDR3 is TGTGCCTGGACTACGAAGGACCCCTTGAACACTGAAGCTTTCTTT. Full variable domain (outside the CDR3, taken from reference TRBV30 and TRBJ1-1): SQTIHQWPATLVQPVGSPLSLECTVEGTSNPNLYWYRQAAGRGLQLLFYSVGIGQISSEVPQNLSASRPQDRQFILSSKKLLLSDSGFYLCAWTTKDPLNTEAFFGQGTRLTVV.

At least ten counts were recorded for this clonotype. J is TRBJ2-7 and V is TRBV20-1; weak D call: TRBD1 (6 bases). CDR1 is DFQATT, CDR2 SNEGSKA, per germline (reference sequence). This CDR3 contains 13 residues. V gave up 6 bases and J gave up 3 bases, with 15 bases separating them. The CDR3 region has the DNA TGCAGTGCCGATAGGGACAACTACTACGAGCAGTACTTC. Amino acids: CSADRDNYYEQYF.

This clonotype appeared many times. The chain employs TRBV2 and TRBJ2-7, with 10 bases aligning to TRBD2. With 7 bases clipped from V and 5 bases from J, the junction kept 11 bases outside the gene matches. The CDR3 is 15 amino acids. Per germline, CDR1 SNHLY and CDR2 FYNNEI. CDR3: CASMGSGRMVNEQYF. The DNA of the CDR3 is TGTGCCAGCATGGGTAGCGGGAGGATGGTAAACGAGCAGTACTTC.

This clonotype showed up just once. This could be a read error, since a much larger clone is one nucleotide away. This CDR3 is missing its conserved last phenylalanine or tryptophan, likely due to a read error. This chain uses TRBV28 with TRBJ2-7; D is possibly TRBD1 or TRBD2 (5 bases each). Per the germline V gene, CDR1 is MDHEN and CDR2 is SYDVKM. CDR3 length equals 15 residues. The CDR3 DNA is TGCGCCAGCAGCCAGCAAGGGACGAGGTTGGACGAGCAGTACCTC. Its protein product is CASSQQGTRLDEQYL.

This clonotype was counted between two and nine times. The gene calls are TRBV10-3 and TRBJ2-1; perhaps TRBD1 as D (6 bases). Germline V gives CDR1 ENHRY, CDR2 SYGVKD. The CDR3 loop spans 14 amino acids. The V gene lost 0 bases and the J gene lost 9 bases, with 12 bases spanning the gap. The CDR3 nucleotides read TGTGCCATCAGTGAGTCGTGGACAGTCACTGAGCAGTTCTTC. It codes for CAISESWTVTEQFF.

This clonotype was recorded many times. The rearrangement uses TRBV7-2 and TRBJ2-7; perhaps TRBD2 as D (5 bases). The CDR3 totals 12 residues. Germline CDR1 and CDR2: SGHTA and FQGNSA. V was trimmed by 5 bases and J by 6 bases, leaving 11 bases between them. The CDR3 region is CASSIRGGEQYF. CDR3 nucleotides: TGTGCCAGCAGCATTAGAGGAGGCGAGCAGTACTTC.

The chain has TRBV18 and TRBJ2-4; possibly TRBD1 for D (5 bases). CDR3 size: 16 residues. From germline, CDR1 is KGHSH and CDR2 LQKENI. Trimming took off 2 bases at V and 0 bases at J, with 11 bases between the two ends. The CDR3: CASSPIDSLAKNIQYF. The CDR3 DNA reads as TGTGCCAGCTCACCAATTGACAGCCTAGCCAAAAACATTCAGTACTTC.

This clonotype was counted a few times. The chain combines TRBV20-1 with TRBJ2-2; TRBD2 matches 9 bases. Germline CDR1 and CDR2: DFQATT and SNEGSKA (reference sequence). The CDR3 runs 15 residues. Unmatched junction bases numbered 2, after V lost 1 base and J lost 2 bases. CDR3 residues: CSARVSGSNTGELFF. CDR3 sequence (DNA): TGCAGTGCTAGAGTTAGCGGGAGTAACACCGGGGAGCTGTTTTTT.

This chain links TRBV7-9 with TRBJ1-4, with D possibly matching TRBD1 (5 bases). Germline V gene sequence: CDR1 SEHNR, CDR2 FQNEAQ (reference sequence). The V gene lost 5 bases and the J gene lost 5 bases, with 12 bases spanning the gap. The length of the CDR3 is 14 residues. CDR3 DNA sequence: TGTGCCAGCAGCCTCCGGGGGGAAAATGAAAAACTGTTTTTT. As protein: CASSLRGENEKLFF.

The J gene is TRBJ2-7, the V gene TRBV6-2 or TRBV6-3; 11 nucleotides align to TRBD2. The CDR3 loop spans 15 amino acids. CDR1 and CDR2 (germline): MNHEY, SVGEGT. Germline trimming cut 6 bases from V and 2 bases from J; bases unmatched to any gene: 6. The CDR3 sequence: CASRNVAGGPYEQYF. As DNA, the CDR3 is TGTGCCAGCAGGAACGTAGCGGGAGGGCCCTACGAGCAGTACTTC.

This clonotype was recorded many times. This chain links TRBV4-1 with TRBJ2-1; tentative D call: TRBD2 (6 bases). V gave up 1 base and J gave up 4 bases, with 14 bases separating them. CDR1 and CDR2 from the germline V gene are MGHRA and YSYEKL. This CDR3 has 16 residues. As DNA, the CDR3 is TGCGCCAGCAGCCAAGTCGGGAGCGCCCCTTACAATGAGCAGTTCTTC. As protein: CASSQVGSAPYNEQFF.

This clonotype occurred many times. The chain uses TRBV3-1 and TRBJ1-6; D is undetermined. This CDR3 spans 16 amino acids. V shed 0 bases and J shed 9 bases, with 15 bases lying between them. Germline assignment: CDR1 LGHDT and CDR2 YNNKEL (reference sequence). CDR3 sequence reads: CASSQDGAAGISPLHF. The CDR3 region has the DNA TGTGCCAGCAGCCAAGATGGAGCTGCGGGAATTTCACCCCTCCACTTT.

This clonotype was recorded at least ten times. The chain carries TRBV7-2 and TRBJ2-2; D unclear. CDR1 and CDR2 from the germline V gene are SGHTA and FQGNSA. The CDR3 sequence is 11 residues long. V lost 5 bases and J lost 10, with 8 bases in between. CDR3 sequence: CASSPSQELFF. DNA of the CDR3: TGTGCCAGCAGCCCGAGCCAGGAGCTGTTTTTT.

The chain has TRBV13 and TRBJ1-4; D might be TRBD1 (5 bases). Trimming stripped 4 bases from V and 8 bases from J, with 17 bases between. The CDR3 is 15 residues long. Per germline, CDR1 PRHDT and CDR2 FYEKMQ (reference sequence). The DNA for the CDR3 is TGTGCCAGCAGCTCCACAAGGGGTTTTCCGGAAAAACTGTTTTTT. It specifies CASSSTRGFPEKLFF.

This clonotype was detected a few times. V gene TRBV7-3 combines with J gene TRBJ2-5; unclear D gene. Trimming pared 0 bases from V and 5 bases from J, leaving 7 bases between. The CDR3 runs 13 residues. Germline CDR1 is SGHTA and CDR2 is FQGTGA. CDR3 in DNA: TGTGCCAGCAGCTTAACCACGAGGGAGACCCAGTACTTC. As protein: CASSLTTRETQYF.

This clonotype was detected ten times or more. CDR3 region: CSFRAGTSHEQYF. The CDR3 region has the DNA TGCAGCTTCCGAGCCGGGACTAGCCACGAGCAGTACTTC. V gene TRBV29-1 combines with J gene TRBJ2-7, with TRBD2 matching over 9 bases. The CDR3 length is 13 residues. Germline loops: CDR1 SQVTM, CDR2 ANQGSEA. Trimming cost V 8 bases and J 5 bases; bases outside gene matches: 10.

This chain links TRBV12-3 or TRBV12-4 with TRBJ1-2, with D maybe TRBD1 (6 bases). There are 14 residues in the CDR3. Trimming pared 7 bases from V and 4 bases from J, leaving 16 bases between. The CDR3 bases are TGTGCCAGCATCCGGTCTGGGGGCGCCTATGGCTACACCTTC. It yields the protein CASIRSGGAYGYTF.